Only a few counts were recorded for the clone carrying this T cell receptor (beta chain). Sequenced by immunoSEQ multiplex PCR; TCRdb stores in-frame clones only, minus some. The table records 150,000 to 200,000 clones, 82% of them present only once. The sample is drawn from a study of blood T cell repertoires in COVID-19. Sequencing was carried out using peripheral blood. This clonotype was sampled from a woman aged 60-70 years with COVID-19, enrolled during active disease.

This CDR3 is CASRGLAGGWGDEQYF. The DNA of the CDR3 is TGTGCCAGCAGGGGACTAGCGGGAGGCTGGGGAGACGAGCAGTACTTC. The J gene is TRBJ2-7, the V gene TRBV2, with 15 bases fitting TRBD2. The junction had 8 bases not matched to a gene; V was cut back by 6 bases and J by 5 bases. The CDR3 contains 16 residues. Germline loops: CDR1 SNHLY, CDR2 FYNNEI. The complete variable domain, with remaining parts taken from reference TRBV2 and TRBJ2-7, reads EPEVTQTPSHQVTQMGQEVILRCVPISNHLYFYWYRQILGQKVEFLVSFYNNEISEKSEIFDDQFSVERPDGSNFTLKIRSTKLEDSAMYFCASRGLAGGWGDEQYFGPGTRLTVT.